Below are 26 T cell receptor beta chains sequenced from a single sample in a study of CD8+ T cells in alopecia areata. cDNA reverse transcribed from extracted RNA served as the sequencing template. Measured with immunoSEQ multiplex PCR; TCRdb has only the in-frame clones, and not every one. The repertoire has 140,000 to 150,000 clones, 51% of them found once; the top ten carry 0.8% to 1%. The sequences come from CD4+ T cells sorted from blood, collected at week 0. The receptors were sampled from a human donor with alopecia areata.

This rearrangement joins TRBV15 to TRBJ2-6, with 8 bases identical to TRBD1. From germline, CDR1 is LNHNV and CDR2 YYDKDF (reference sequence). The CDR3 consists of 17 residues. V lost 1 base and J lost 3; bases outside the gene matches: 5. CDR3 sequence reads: CATSRGAGGGGANVLTF. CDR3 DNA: TGTGCCACCAGCAGAGGGGCAGGGGGCGGTGGGGCCAACGTCCTGACTTTC.

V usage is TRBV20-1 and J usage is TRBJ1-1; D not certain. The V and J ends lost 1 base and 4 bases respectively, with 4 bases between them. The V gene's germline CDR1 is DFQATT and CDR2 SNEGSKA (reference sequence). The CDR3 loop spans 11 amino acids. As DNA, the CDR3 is TGCAGTGCTAGAGCACTCACTGAAGCTTTCTTT. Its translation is CSARALTEAFF.

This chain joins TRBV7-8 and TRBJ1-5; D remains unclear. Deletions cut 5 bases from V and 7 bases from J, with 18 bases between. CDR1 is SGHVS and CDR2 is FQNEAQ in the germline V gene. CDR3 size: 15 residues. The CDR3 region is CASSPIPVGGQPQHF. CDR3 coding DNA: TGTGCCAGCAGCCCAATCCCTGTCGGCGGACAGCCCCAGCATTTT.

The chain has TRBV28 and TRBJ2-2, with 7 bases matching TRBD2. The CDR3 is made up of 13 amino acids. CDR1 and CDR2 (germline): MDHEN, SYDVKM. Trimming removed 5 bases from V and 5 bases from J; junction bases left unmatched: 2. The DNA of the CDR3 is TGTGCCAGCAGTCTAGCGGTAACCGGGGAGCTGTTTTTT. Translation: CASSLAVTGELFF. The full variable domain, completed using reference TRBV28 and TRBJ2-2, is DVKVTQSSRYLVKRTGEKVFLECVQDMDHENMFWYRQDPGLGLRLIYFSYDVKMKEKGDIPEGYSVSREKKERFSLILESASTNQTSMYLCASSLAVTGELFFGEGSRLTVL.

CDR3 coding DNA: TGCAGCGTTGAAGACGTGTTAACGCAGTATTTT. Residues: CSVEDVLTQYF. The genes are TRBV29-1 and TRBJ2-3, with D unclear. Germline CDR1 SQVTM, CDR2 ANQGSEA. This CDR3 contains 11 residues. Trimming pared 0 bases from V and 9 bases from J, leaving 7 bases between.

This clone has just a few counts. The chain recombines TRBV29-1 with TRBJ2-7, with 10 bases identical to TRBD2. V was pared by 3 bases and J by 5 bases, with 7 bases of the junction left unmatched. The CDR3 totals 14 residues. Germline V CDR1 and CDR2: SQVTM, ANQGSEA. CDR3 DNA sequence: TGCAGCGTTGACGCTAGCGGGAGTAATCACGAGCAGTACTTC. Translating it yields CSVDASGSNHEQYF.

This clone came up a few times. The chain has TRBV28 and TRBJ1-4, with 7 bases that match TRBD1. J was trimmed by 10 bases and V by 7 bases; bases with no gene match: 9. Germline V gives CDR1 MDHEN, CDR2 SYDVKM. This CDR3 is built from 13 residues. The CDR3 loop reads CASTAGGVGKLFF. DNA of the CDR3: TGTGCCAGCACGGCAGGGGGTGTGGGAAAACTGTTTTTT.

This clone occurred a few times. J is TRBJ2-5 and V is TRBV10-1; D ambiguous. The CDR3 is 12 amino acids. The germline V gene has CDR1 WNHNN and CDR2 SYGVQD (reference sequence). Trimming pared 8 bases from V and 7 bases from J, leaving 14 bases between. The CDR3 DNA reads TGCGCCAGCTCCGGAGCCTCCGGGACCCAGTACTTC. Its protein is CASSGASGTQYF.

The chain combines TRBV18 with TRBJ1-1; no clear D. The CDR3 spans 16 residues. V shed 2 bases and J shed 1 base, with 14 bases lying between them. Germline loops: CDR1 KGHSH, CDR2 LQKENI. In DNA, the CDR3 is TGTGCCAGCTCACCAGTGAAGAAGGCAGGGAACACTGAAGCTTTCTTT. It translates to CASSPVKKAGNTEAFF.

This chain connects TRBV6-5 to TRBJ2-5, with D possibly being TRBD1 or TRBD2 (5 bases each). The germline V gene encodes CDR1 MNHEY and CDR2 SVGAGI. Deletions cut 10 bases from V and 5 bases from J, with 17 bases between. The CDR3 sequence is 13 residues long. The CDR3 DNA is TGTGCCACGCGTCCTGGGGGTCCGGAGACCCAGTACTTC. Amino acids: CATRPGGPETQYF.

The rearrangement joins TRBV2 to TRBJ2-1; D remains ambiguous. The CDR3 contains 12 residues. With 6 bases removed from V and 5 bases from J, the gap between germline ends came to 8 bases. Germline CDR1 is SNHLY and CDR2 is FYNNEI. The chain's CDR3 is CASRGWDNEQFF. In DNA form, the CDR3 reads TGTGCCAGCAGGGGTTGGGACAATGAGCAGTTCTTC. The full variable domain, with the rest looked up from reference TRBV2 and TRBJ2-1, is EPEVTQTPSHQVTQMGQEVILRCVPISNHLYFYWYRQILGQKVEFLVSFYNNEISEKSEIFDDQFSVERPDGSNFTLKIRSTKLEDSAMYFCASRGWDNEQFFGPGTRLTVL.

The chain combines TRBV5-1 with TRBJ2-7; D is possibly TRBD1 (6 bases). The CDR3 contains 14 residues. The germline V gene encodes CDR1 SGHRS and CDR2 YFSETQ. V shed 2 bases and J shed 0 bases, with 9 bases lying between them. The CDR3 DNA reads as TGCGCCAGCAGCTTCGGACAGAGCTCCTACGAGCAGTACTTC. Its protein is CASSFGQSSYEQYF.

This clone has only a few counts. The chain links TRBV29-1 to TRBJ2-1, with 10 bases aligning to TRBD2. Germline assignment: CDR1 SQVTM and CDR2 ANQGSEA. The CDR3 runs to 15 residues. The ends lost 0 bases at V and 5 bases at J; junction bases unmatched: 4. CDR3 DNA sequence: TGCAGCGTTGAAGATACACTAGCGGGACACAATGAGCAGTTCTTC. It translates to CSVEDTLAGHNEQFF.

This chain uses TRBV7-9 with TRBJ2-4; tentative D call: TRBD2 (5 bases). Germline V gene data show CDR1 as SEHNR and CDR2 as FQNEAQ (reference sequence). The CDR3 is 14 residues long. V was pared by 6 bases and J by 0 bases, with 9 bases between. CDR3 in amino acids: CASSEEGAKNIQYF. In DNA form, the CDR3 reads TGTGCCAGCAGTGAAGAGGGAGCCAAAAACATTCAGTACTTC.

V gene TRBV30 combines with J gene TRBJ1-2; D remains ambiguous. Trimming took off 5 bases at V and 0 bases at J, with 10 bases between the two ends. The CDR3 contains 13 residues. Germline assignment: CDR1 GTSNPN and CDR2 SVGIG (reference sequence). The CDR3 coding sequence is TGTGCCTGGCGGTCCCAGGCTAACTATGGCTACACCTTC. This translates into CAWRSQANYGYTF.

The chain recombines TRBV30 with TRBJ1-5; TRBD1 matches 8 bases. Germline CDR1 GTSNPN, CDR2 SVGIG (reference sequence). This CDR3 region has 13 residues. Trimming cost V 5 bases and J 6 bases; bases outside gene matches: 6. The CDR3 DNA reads TGTGCCTGGCAACAGGGGGACGGTCAGCCCCAGCATTTT. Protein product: CAWQQGDGQPQHF.

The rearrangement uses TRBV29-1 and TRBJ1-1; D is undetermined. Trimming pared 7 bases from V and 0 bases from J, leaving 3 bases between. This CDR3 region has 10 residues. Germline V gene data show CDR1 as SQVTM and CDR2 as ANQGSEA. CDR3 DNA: TGCAGCGCCCTGAACACTGAAGCTTTCTTT. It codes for CSALNTEAFF.

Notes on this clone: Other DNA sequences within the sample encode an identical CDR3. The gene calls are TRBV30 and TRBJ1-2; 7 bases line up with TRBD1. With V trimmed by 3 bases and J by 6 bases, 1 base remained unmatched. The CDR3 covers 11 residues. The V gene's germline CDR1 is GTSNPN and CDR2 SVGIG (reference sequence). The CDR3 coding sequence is TGTGCCTGGAGCGACAGGGATGGCTACACCTTC. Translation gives CAWSDRDGYTF.

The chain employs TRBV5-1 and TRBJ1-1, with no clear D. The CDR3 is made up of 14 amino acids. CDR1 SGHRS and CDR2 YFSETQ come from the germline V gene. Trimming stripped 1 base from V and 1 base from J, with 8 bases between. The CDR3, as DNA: TGCGCCAGCAGCTTGACACAGTCGAACACTGAAGCTTTCTTT. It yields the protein CASSLTQSNTEAFF.

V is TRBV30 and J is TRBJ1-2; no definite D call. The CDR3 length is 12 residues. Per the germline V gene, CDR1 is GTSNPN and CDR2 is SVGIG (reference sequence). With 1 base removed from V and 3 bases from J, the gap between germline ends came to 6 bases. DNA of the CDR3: TGTGCCTGGAGTGAGCGGTACTATGGCTACACCTTC. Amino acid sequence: CAWSERYYGYTF.

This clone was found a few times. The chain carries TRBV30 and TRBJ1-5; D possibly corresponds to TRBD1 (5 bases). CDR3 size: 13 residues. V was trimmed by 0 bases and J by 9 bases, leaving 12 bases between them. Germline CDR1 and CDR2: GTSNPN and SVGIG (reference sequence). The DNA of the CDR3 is TGTGCCTGGAGTGTCGCCAGGGAGAGGCCCCAGCATTTT. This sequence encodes CAWSVARERPQHF.

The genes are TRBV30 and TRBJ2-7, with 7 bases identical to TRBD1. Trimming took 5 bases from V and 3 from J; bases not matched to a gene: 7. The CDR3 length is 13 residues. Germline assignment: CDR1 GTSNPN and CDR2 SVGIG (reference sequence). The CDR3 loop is CAWERQGIYEQYF. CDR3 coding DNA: TGTGCCTGGGAAAGACAGGGAATCTACGAGCAGTACTTC.

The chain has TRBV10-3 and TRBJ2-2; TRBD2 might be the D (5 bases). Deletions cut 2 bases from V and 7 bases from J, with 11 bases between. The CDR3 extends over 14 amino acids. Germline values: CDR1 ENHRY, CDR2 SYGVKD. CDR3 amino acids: CAISERAGGGELFF. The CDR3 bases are TGTGCCATCAGTGAGAGGGCGGGCGGCGGGGAGCTGTTTTTT.

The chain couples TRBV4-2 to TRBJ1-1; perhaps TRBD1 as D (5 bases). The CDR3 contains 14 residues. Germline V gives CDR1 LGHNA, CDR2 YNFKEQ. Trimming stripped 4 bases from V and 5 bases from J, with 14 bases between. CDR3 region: CASSRGGAGTEAFF. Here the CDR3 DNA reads TGTGCCAGCAGCCGGGGGGGAGCGGGTACTGAAGCTTTCTTT.

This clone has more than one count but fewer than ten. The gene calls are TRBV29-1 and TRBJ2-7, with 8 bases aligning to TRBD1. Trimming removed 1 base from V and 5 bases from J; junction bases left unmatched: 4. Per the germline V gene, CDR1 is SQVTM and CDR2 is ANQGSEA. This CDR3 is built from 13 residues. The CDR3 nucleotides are TGCAGCGTTGAAGGACAGGGGCGGAACGAGCAGTACTTC. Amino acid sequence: CSVEGQGRNEQYF.

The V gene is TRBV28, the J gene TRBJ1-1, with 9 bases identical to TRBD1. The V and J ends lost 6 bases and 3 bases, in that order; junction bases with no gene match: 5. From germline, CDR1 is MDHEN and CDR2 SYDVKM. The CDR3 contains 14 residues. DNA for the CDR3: TGTGCCAGCAGCCCGGGACAGGGATACACTGAAGCTTTCTTT. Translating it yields CASSPGQGYTEAFF.